This T cell receptor beta chain is drawn from a study of blood T cells in healthy people across ages (dated by TCRdb to about 2015). In the study overall: Template switching captured roughly one uniquely barcoded TCR beta cDNA molecule per two T cells in model experiments. The study analyzed two additional independent replicas of 1 million unique cDNA reads from the same blood draw for two donors, one aged 18 to 29 and one aged 80 or older. The study measured age-related changes in TCR beta repertoire diversity using deep sequencing normalized with unique cDNA molecular identifiers. The donors were split into four age groups: young (average 16 years), middle-aged (around 37), aged (62) and long-lived (roughly 86). The research as a whole found: Estimates of total diversity based on one million sequenced T cells were considered lower bounds and underestimates. The long-lived group showed more naive CD4+ T cells, fewer expanded clones and increased TCR diversity than the aged group, suggesting age selection. Observed TCR beta diversity per million T cells fell roughly linearly with age, and a significant reduction was already apparent by age around 40. A strong correlation was found between observed TCR beta diversity and the percentage of naive T cells measured by flow cytometry. Because donor CMV infection status was unknown, age-related changes in expanded clonotypes were potentially confounded. Since profiling was done on bulk unsorted PBMCs, naive and antigen-experienced compartments could not be conclusively compared.

Donors were 39 systemically healthy Caucasian individuals from Russia aged roughly 6 to 90 years. Ten milliliters of peripheral blood were drawn from each donor into EDTA-treated Vacutainer tubes. Ficoll-Paque density-gradient centrifugation was used to isolate PBMCs, with at least 6.5 million per sample. Total RNA was extracted from PBMCs with Trizol reagent, with at least 5.5 micrograms obtained per sample. For every donor, an aliquot of PBMCs went through flow cytometry to measure the percentages of naive CD45RAhigh/CD27high T cells. This clonotype has ten or more counts. The antigen it binds to is not known. One base away there is no much larger clone; base qualities are not given. The library was prepared using 5' RACE. Sequencing instrument: Illumina HiSeq 2500. The second PCR ran for about 6 to 12 cycles and used a J-beta primer mix along with a sample-barcoded 5' primer. A unique molecular identifier was introduced onto each TCR beta cDNA molecule by a template-switch 5' adaptor carrying 12 random nucleotides. At least 3 million CDR3-containing paired-end reads were obtained from each sample. All of the RNA was converted into first-strand cDNA using the Mint cDNA synthesis kit, with a TRBC-specific oligonucleotide serving as the primer. After uracil-DNA glycosylase treatment, a first 18-cycle PCR used universal primers M1SS and BC2_uni_R on all cDNA. Per the source publication's procedure: For normalization, 1 million high-quality reads, each with a distinct molecular identifier, were randomly selected from each sample. Instead of being binned into consensus sequences, reads with shared molecular identifiers were discarded. CDR3 identification, clonotype clustering and error correction used MiTCR with a Q25 quality threshold and the strictest error-elimination algorithm. Lower-bound total TCR beta diversity was estimated with a nonparametric unseen species model using Euler transformation. TCRdb reprocessed the public reads (quality trimming at Q25 with fastp, clone calling with MiXCR) and kept in-frame beta chains. A single entry per CDR3 protein holds the most common genes and DNA from its merged rows. In this record, the V and J calls reflect TCRdb's handling and not the investigators' own analysis. The sample profile shows some 940,000 distinct CDR3 sequences; approximately 32% of them were found once. 10% of the sample is taken by the ten largest.

This same sample was also taken into another study, of T cells of mothers and their children. The second paper states: Nine systemically healthy Caucasian individuals served as donors, namely three mothers together with their six children. cDNA synthesis consumed the entire amount of extracted RNA, loaded at approximately 1.4 ug RNA in each 15 ul reaction. In the second PCR, sample barcodes and 2-4 random nucleotides were introduced via the M1S primer. Over 8 million TCR beta CDR3 reads were obtained for each mother, and 2.5 million to 3 million reads were obtained for each child. TCR recombination output is similarly shaped by thymic selection in related and unrelated pairs, with a minor effect exerted by inherited differences. Normalized repertoire overlap was always found to be slightly, but never significantly, higher in related mother-child pairs than in unrelated mother-child pairs. Persistent microchimeric T cell clones were not detected, at a sensitivity of around 100 clones per million clonotypes. Deep NGS was used in the study to compare the TCR beta repertoires of mothers and children and to look for features that separate related mother-child pairs from unrelated individuals. Mothers averaged roughly 40 +/- 4 years of age and children averaged around 10 +/- 4 years. Libraries were sequenced on Illumina HiSeq 2000 with 100+100 nt paired-end reads after adapter ligation with NEBNext reagents. To avoid cross-contamination, the mother libraries and the child libraries were prepared a month apart and sequenced in separate runs. For each donor, somewhere between roughly 450,000 and 2,200,000 distinct TCR beta clonotypes were identified. Naive TCR beta clonotypes were estimated from low-frequency clonotypes matched to each donor's FACS-determined naive share, without sorting.

The specimen sequenced was blood. The clonotype comes from a middle-aged woman in good health.

The CDR3 protein: CASSAGLANETQYF. The sequence in DNA is TGTGCCAGCAGCGCGGGACTAGCCAACGAGACCCAGTACTTC. The rearranged segments are TRBV9 and TRBJ2-5, with 9 junctional bases fitting TRBD2. From the germline V gene, CDR1 is SGDLS and CDR2 is YYNGEE. Here V drops 3 bases and J drops 5 bases, and the junction holds 5 bases not matched to any gene. The CDR3 spans 14 residues, from the cysteine through the phenylalanine. Only the CDR3 DNA stays, 42 bases, in frame from base 1.